One sample yielded the 2 T cell receptor beta chains listed below, sequenced in a study of blood T cell repertoires in COVID-19. The protocol was immunoSEQ multiplex PCR, while the TCRdb copy is restricted to in-frame clones and leaves out a portion. The sample includes 35,000 to 50,000 clones, just under 70% of them seen just once. The specimen was peripheral blood. The receptor set was obtained from a man older than 75 with acute or convalescent COVID-19.

The V call is TRBV7-9, the J call TRBJ1-1; possibly TRBD1 for D (5 bases). V was cut by 2 bases and J by 4 bases, with 14 bases left in between. Germline CDR1 SEHNR, CDR2 FQNEAQ (reference sequence). The CDR3 has 15 residues. The CDR3 DNA reads TGTGCCAGCAGCTTAACCGGCCAGGGAACCACTGAAGCTTTCTTT. Protein product: CASSLTGQGTTEAFF.

This chain connects TRBV19 to TRBJ2-7; a weak D match, TRBD1 (5 bases). The V end lost 3 bases, the J end lost 7 bases, and 19 bases lay between the germline ends. This CDR3 spans 15 amino acids. The germline V gene has CDR1 LNHDA and CDR2 SQIVND (reference sequence). The CDR3 DNA follows: TGTGCCAGTAGTATGCGCCAGGGATATGTTGAGGAGCAGTACTTC. This translates into CASSMRQGYVEEQYF.